One sample yielded the 14 T cell receptor beta chains listed below, sequenced in a study of early T cells in non-severe SARS-CoV-2 infection. MiXCR, run by TCRdb on the 5' RACE reads, gives a single entry per CDR3 protein. The top ten hold 2.7% of the sample, which has 25,000 to 35,000 distinct CDR3 sequences, around 7% seen once. Sequenced material: whole blood. The receptors stem from an adult who was a healthcare worker with PCR-confirmed SARS-CoV-2 infection or an uninfected control (not recorded which).

This clonotype showed up many times. This chain connects TRBV7-2 to TRBJ2-7, with D perhaps TRBD1 (6 bases). The CDR3 covers 16 residues. V was trimmed by 5 bases and J by 3 bases, leaving 20 bases between them. The germline gives CDR1 SGHTA, CDR2 FQGNSA. CDR3: CASSPEPNRAFYEQYF. Written as DNA, the CDR3 is TGTGCCAGCAGCCCTGAGCCTAACAGGGCTTTCTACGAGCAGTACTTC.

By share, this clonotype counts as medium-sized (0.01 to 0.1%). This chain links TRBV6-5 with TRBJ2-1; D is uncertain. CDR3 size: 11 residues. Trimming removed 7 bases at V and 3 bases at J, with 4 bases between. Germline V gene lookup returns CDR1 MNHEY and CDR2 SVGAGI. The CDR3 nucleotides are TGTGCCAGCAAGCTCTACAATGAGCAGTTCTTC. This gives the protein CASKLYNEQFF.

This clonotype was seen many times. The rearrangement uses TRBV6-5 and TRBJ1-1; 10 bases agree with TRBD1. The CDR3 contains 16 residues. The junction had 12 bases not matched to a gene; V was cut back by 0 bases and J by 11 bases. CDR1 and CDR2 (germline): MNHEY, SVGAGI. CDR3 amino acids: CASSYSGFGTGVFAFF. CDR3 in DNA: TGTGCCAGCAGTTACTCGGGTTTTGGGACAGGGGTGTTCGCTTTCTTT.

This clonotype was observed at least ten times. The V gene is TRBV5-1, the J gene TRBJ2-7; TRBD2 agrees at 8 bases. The V gene's germline CDR1 is SGHRS and CDR2 YFSETQ. The V segment lost 3 bases and the J segment 0 bases; nucleotides outside the gene matches: 5. This CDR3 spans 15 amino acids. The CDR3 nucleotides read TGCGCCAGCAGCTGGGGGAGCGGGAGCTCCTACGAGCAGTACTTC. Translating it yields CASSWGSGSSYEQYF.

This clonotype was observed many times. The CDR3 loop reads CASTDIRDQPQHF. The DNA for the CDR3 is TGTGCCAGCACCGACATCAGGGACCAGCCCCAGCATTTT. The chain combines TRBV2 with TRBJ1-5; perhaps TRBD1 as D (5 bases). V lost 7 bases and J lost 7, with 14 bases in between. The CDR3 is 13 amino acids. CDR1 and CDR2 (germline): SNHLY, FYNNEI.

This clonotype has a handful of counts. The CDR3 loop reads CASSFTATYEQYF. The CDR3 bases are TGTGCCAGCAGTTTCACAGCAACCTACGAGCAGTACTTC. The chain couples TRBV2 to TRBJ2-7; no definite D call. There are 13 residues in the CDR3. Germline V lookup: CDR1 SNHLY, CDR2 FYNNEI. Between the trimmed V and J ends, which lost 5 bases and 2 bases, there was a span of 10 bases.

The table lists this clonotype with a few counts. The CDR3 sequence: CASSLLLAKNIQYF. CDR3 nucleotides: TGTGCCAGCAGCTTACTCCTAGCCAAAAACATTCAGTACTTC. The chain uses TRBV5-6 and TRBJ2-4; D not certain. The CDR3 runs 14 residues. Germline-derived CDR1 and CDR2 are SGHDT and YYEEEE. Trimming left V 2 bases short and J 0 bases short, with 6 bases between.

The chain employs TRBV11-2 and TRBJ2-3; D not certain. V was trimmed by 0 bases and J by 2 bases, leaving 6 bases between them. Germline-derived CDR1 and CDR2 are SGHAT and FQNNGV. The CDR3 runs 14 residues. In DNA form, the CDR3 reads TGTGCCAGCAGCTTAGAGGTCTACACAGATACGCAGTATTTT. Protein product: CASSLEVYTDTQYF.

The sample holds many counts of this clonotype. The gene calls are TRBV29-1 and TRBJ1-1; D is perhaps TRBD1 (6 bases). Germline assignment: CDR1 SQVTM and CDR2 ANQGSEA. The CDR3 totals 14 residues. The germline V and J ends were trimmed by 4 bases and 6 bases, with 18 bases remaining between them. This CDR3 reads CSVAEGGLYAEAFF. In DNA, the CDR3 is TGCAGCGTTGCTGAGGGGGGGTTGTACGCTGAAGCTTTCTTT.

This clonotype was recorded at least ten times. The chain uses TRBV19 and TRBJ1-5; weak D call: TRBD1 (6 bases). The CDR3 loop spans 15 amino acids. The V and J ends lost 5 bases and 6 bases respectively, with 17 bases between them. Germline CDR1 is LNHDA and CDR2 is SQIVND (reference sequence). For the CDR3, the DNA is TGTGCCAGTAGTCCTTCGGGGGGGCAAGGTCAGCCCCAGCATTTT. Encoded protein: CASSPSGGQGQPQHF.

At least ten counts were recorded for this clonotype. V usage is TRBV6-6 and J usage is TRBJ1-1; 8 nucleotides line up with TRBD1. CDR3 length: 17 amino acids. The germline V gene has CDR1 MNHNY and CDR2 SVGAGI (reference sequence). V shed 6 bases and J 0 bases; nucleotides not matched to a gene: 12. CDR3 in DNA: TGTGCCAGCAGCCCCGGGACAGGTCTTAGGCTGAACACTGAAGCTTTCTTT. It is translated as CASSPGTGLRLNTEAFF.

This clonotype was observed at least ten times. The gene calls are TRBV20-1 and TRBJ2-1; D not resolved. Germline CDR1 is DFQATT and CDR2 is SNEGSKA (reference sequence). CDR3 length: 13 residues. With 3 bases removed from V and 0 bases from J, the gap between germline ends came to 6 bases. This chain's CDR3 is CSARRSSYNEQFF. The CDR3 nucleotides are TGCAGTGCTAGGCGGAGCTCCTACAATGAGCAGTTCTTC.

This clonotype appeared many times. The chain recombines TRBV10-2 with TRBJ1-2; 7 bases agree with TRBD1. Germline CDR1 is WSHSY and CDR2 is SAAADI. This CDR3 spans 16 amino acids. The V segment lost 4 bases and the J segment 2 bases; nucleotides outside the gene matches: 10. CDR3 protein: CASSGEKGARNYGYTF. CDR3 nucleotide sequence: TGCGCCAGCAGTGGGGAGAAGGGGGCGCGGAACTATGGCTACACCTTC.

This clonotype was recorded many times. The V gene is TRBV6-2 or TRBV6-3, the J gene TRBJ2-3, with 7 bases that match TRBD2. V shed 4 bases, J shed 4 bases, and the junction held 2 bases outside the gene matches. Per the germline V gene, CDR1 is MNHEY and CDR2 is SVGEGT. The CDR3 length is 13 residues. The CDR3 here is CASSWGGADTQYF. The CDR3 bases are TGTGCCAGCAGTTGGGGGGGGGCAGATACGCAGTATTTT.